This T cell receptor (beta chain) was sequenced during a study of read filtering for tumor transcriptome and immune sequencing. For the study at large: The cohort had roughly 16 men and 14 to 15 women aged about 40 to 90, mean about 66 years. Overall study findings and caveats: Around 84% of IR-seq clonotypes had one read, totaling about 3.5% of reads; RNA-seq: around 70% and 40%.

The CDR3 is 15 residues long. Germline CDR1 is LNHDA and CDR2 is SQIVND (reference sequence). Molecular barcoded adaptors covering alpha/delta and beta/gamma chains were used on roughly 400 ng RNA. TCRdb passed the reads through MiXCR, listing each CDR3 protein once. The repertoire holds tens of thousands of distinct CDR3 sequences, with 20% to 25% as singletons. The table lists this clonotype with a count of one. The target antigen is unknown. An end of the junction differs from the germline gene, which may be a read error. V and J are TRBV19 and TRBJ2-2; TRBD1 agrees at 10 bases. Sequencing was done on a sample of a population of CD138-negative cells sorted from bone marrow. The clonotype was recovered from a donor at least 40 years old with multiple myeloma. CDR3: CASIPRTGGTGELVF. CDR3 in DNA: TGTGCTAGTATACCCCGGACAGGGGGTACCGGGGAGCTGGTTTTT.